The 24 T cell receptor beta chains below come from one sample, sequenced in a study of CD8+CD57+ T cells in acquired aplastic anemia. Genomic DNA constituted the template upon which TCR beta VDJ and CDR3 profiling was performed. TCRdb recomputed calls from the reads with MiXCR, one row per CDR3 protein. The data hold 150,000 to 200,000 distinct CDR3 sequences, with 60% to 70% observed a single time. The sample consisted of sorted CD4+, CD8+, or CD8+CD57+ T cells (not recorded which) from PBMCs. These receptors all come from a human donor in good health.

In regard to this clonotype: The junction does not match germline at one end; this may be a read error. The chain is built from TRBV7-7 and TRBJ2-5; 8 bases match TRBD2. Per germline, CDR1 SSHAT and CDR2 FNYEAQ (reference sequence). The CDR3 extends over 15 amino acids. The DNA of the CDR3 is TGTGCTAGCAGCTTAGCGGGAACCTACCGAGAGACCCAGTACTTC. Its protein product is CASSLAGTYRETQYF.

The CDR3 loop is CASSLPRGVWGNEQFF. The DNA of the CDR3 is TGTGCCAGCAGCTTACCGAGGGGGGTGTGGGGAAATGAGCAGTTCTTC. The chain uses TRBV7-8 and TRBJ2-1; the D call may be TRBD1 or TRBD2 (6 bases each). The CDR3 has 16 residues. V was pared by 2 bases and J by 7 bases, with 18 bases between. Germline V gives CDR1 SGHVS, CDR2 FQNEAQ.

About this clonotype itself: A read error may explain this, as a much larger clone is one base away. Because the CDR3 is missing its conserved closing phenylalanine or tryptophan, this is likely a read error. This sequence joins TRBV10-2 and TRBJ2-3; 8 nucleotides agree with TRBD2. This CDR3 has 15 amino acids. The V gene's germline CDR1 is WSHSY and CDR2 SAAADI. V shed 7 bases and J 1 base; nucleotides not matched to a gene: 7. DNA of the CDR3: TGCGCCAGCACCCAGACGGGGGGGGGCACAGATACGCAGTATCTT. Protein product: CASTQTGGGTDTQYL.

J is TRBJ2-6 and V is TRBV4-3; D unresolved. Per the germline V gene, CDR1 is LGHNA and CDR2 is YSLEER. V gave up 11 bases and J gave up 0 bases, with 17 bases separating them. The CDR3 spans 16 residues. CDR3 sequence (DNA): TGCGCCTCCCGGGCAGGTGGAGTCTCTGGGGCCAACGTCCTGACTTTC. Translation: CASRAGGVSGANVLTF.

Only a few counts were recorded for this clonotype. This rearrangement joins TRBV24-1 to TRBJ2-7; D not certain. V was pared by 4 bases and J by 1 base, with 7 bases between. The CDR3 contains 13 residues. Germline V gene sequence: CDR1 KGHDR, CDR2 SFDVKD. The CDR3 nucleotides are TGTGCCACCAGTGAAACCGGGTCCTACGAGCAGTACTTC. It is translated as CATSETGSYEQYF.

This rearrangement joins TRBV5-8 to TRBJ2-7; 9 bases map to TRBD1. J gave up 3 bases and V 4 bases, and 11 bases lay outside the gene matches. CDR3 length: 16 amino acids. The germline V gene encodes CDR1 SGHTS and CDR2 YDEGEE. For the CDR3, the DNA is TGTGCCAGCAGCACCGCTAACAGGGGGCGATTCTACGAGCAGTACTTC. This translates into CASSTANRGRFYEQYF.

The chain combines TRBV10-2 with TRBJ1-6; D is unresolved. CDR3 size: 13 residues. With 7 bases removed from V and 5 bases from J, the gap between germline ends came to 9 bases. Per germline, CDR1 WSHSY and CDR2 SAAADI. CDR3 DNA sequence: TGCGCCAGCATGGTGTCAGATAATTCACCCCTCCACTTT. Amino acids: CASMVSDNSPLHF.

This clonotype was picked up many times. The chain recombines TRBV7-2 with TRBJ2-3, with D tentatively TRBD2 (6 bases). V lost 5 bases and J 6 bases, leaving 21 bases between the germline ends. This CDR3 spans 16 amino acids. Germline V CDR1 and CDR2: SGHTA, FQGNSA. The CDR3 loop is CASSANPGTGVDTQYF. The CDR3 DNA reads TGTGCCAGCAGCGCCAACCCCGGGACTGGGGTCGATACGCAGTATTTT.

Comment on this clonotype: A much larger clone differs from this one at a single base, so this may be a read error. The V and J genes are TRBV27 and TRBJ2-7; D uncertain. The V gene's germline CDR1 is MNHEY and CDR2 SMNVEV (reference sequence). This CDR3 is built from 11 residues. CDR3 nucleotides: TGTGCCAGCAACCTTGGCTACGGGCAGTACTTC. This sequence encodes CASNLGYGQYF.

The genes are TRBV6-5 and TRBJ1-6, with D possibly TRBD1 on 6 matching bases. The CDR3 totals 15 residues. V dropped 2 bases and J dropped 9 bases, with 14 bases sitting between them. Germline CDR1 reads MNHEY; CDR2 reads SVGAGI. The CDR3 reads CASSYDRSAFSPLHF. The CDR3 DNA sequence: TGTGCCAGCAGTTACGACAGGTCCGCGTTTTCACCCCTCCACTTT.

This clonotype was counted a few times. The CDR3 loop is CSVEVQGAGGYTF. The CDR3 DNA follows: TGCAGCGTTGAAGTCCAGGGGGCAGGTGGCTACACCTTC. The V and J genes are TRBV29-1 and TRBJ1-2, with 8 bases fitting TRBD1. CDR3 length equals 13 residues. Germline CDR1 is SQVTM and CDR2 is ANQGSEA. J was trimmed by 7 bases and V by 1 base; bases with no gene match: 5.

Concerning this clonotype: No conserved phenylalanine or tryptophan ends this CDR3, so it is likely a read error. This chain uses TRBV5-1 with TRBJ1-6, with 8 bases identical to TRBD1. This CDR3 is 15 amino acids long. CDR1 and CDR2 from the germline V gene are SGHRS and YFSETQ. The V gene end was trimmed by 3 bases and the J gene end by 9 bases; junction bases not matched to a gene: 8. The CDR3 reads CASSSRQGQASPLHV. CDR3 coding DNA: TGCGCCAGCAGCTCCCGACAGGGACAGGCTTCACCCCTCCACGTT.

Many counts were recorded for this clonotype. The rearrangement uses TRBV2 and TRBJ1-1, with D possibly matching TRBD1 (5 bases). The V end lost 6 bases, the J end lost 5 bases, and 10 bases lay between the germline ends. This CDR3 is 12 amino acids long. The germline V gene encodes CDR1 SNHLY and CDR2 FYNNEI. The CDR3 region has the DNA TGTGCCAGCAGCAGACAGCAGACTGAAGCTTTCTTT. Translating it yields CASSRQQTEAFF.

In the case of this clonotype: The CDR3 ends on some other residue instead of the conserved phenylalanine or tryptophan, so this is likely a read error. The chain links TRBV27 to TRBJ2-3, with D perhaps TRBD1 or TRBD2 (5 bases each). Trimming took off 5 bases at V and 0 bases at J, with 12 bases between the two ends. Germline V gives CDR1 MNHEY, CDR2 SMNVEV (reference sequence). This CDR3 has 15 amino acids. CDR3 sequence reads: CASSVRDRSTDTQYL. The CDR3 region has the DNA TGTGCCAGCAGTGTCCGGGACCGGAGCACAGATACGCAGTATCTT.

CDR3 loop: CASSYRGAGELFF. As DNA, the CDR3 is TGTGCCAGCAGCTACAGGGGCGCCGGGGAGCTGTTTTTT. This chain joins TRBV7-9 and TRBJ2-2; 7 bases are a match to TRBD1. The ends lost 4 bases at V and 6 bases at J; junction bases unmatched: 2. Germline V lookup: CDR1 SEHNR, CDR2 FQNEAQ (reference sequence). The CDR3 covers 13 residues.

This clonotype was counted between two and nine times. This rearrangement joins TRBV15 to TRBJ1-5; the D gene is possibly TRBD1 (5 bases). The CDR3 spans 14 residues. Germline-derived CDR1 and CDR2 are LNHNV and YYDKDF (reference sequence). Trimming took off 6 bases at V and 4 bases at J, with 13 bases between the two ends. The CDR3 sequence: CATSDRGDNQPQHF. The CDR3 DNA is TGTGCCACCAGTGACAGAGGTGATAATCAGCCCCAGCATTTT.

This clonotype was picked up many times. V and J are TRBV7-6 and TRBJ1-2, with 11 bases matching TRBD1. CDR3 length: 15 amino acids. Germline V gene lookup returns CDR1 SGHVS and CDR2 FNYEAQ. V gave up 3 bases and J gave up 4 bases; unmatched junction bases: 4. In DNA form, the CDR3 reads TGTGCCAGCAGCTTGGGGACAGGGGGTACCTATGGCTACACCTTC. Translated, it gives CASSLGTGGTYGYTF.

The rearrangement links TRBV11-2 to TRBJ2-2; D uncertain. Trimming took off 4 bases at V and 6 bases at J, with 12 bases between the two ends. Per germline, CDR1 SGHAT and CDR2 FQNNGV. The CDR3 consists of 14 residues. This CDR3 reads CASSSRFSSGELFF. CDR3 coding DNA: TGTGCCAGCAGCTCCAGATTCAGTTCCGGGGAGCTGTTTTTT. Full variable domain (missing parts from reference TRBV11-2 and TRBJ2-2): EAGVAQSPRYKIIEKRQSVAFWCNPISGHATLYWYQQILGQGPKLLIQFQNNGVVDDSQLPKDRFSAERLKGVDSTLKIQPAKLEDSAVYLCASSSRFSSGELFFGEGSRLTVL.

This clonotype has just a few counts. V usage is TRBV2 and J usage is TRBJ2-3, with a tentative D call TRBD2 (7 bases). The V gene's germline CDR1 is SNHLY and CDR2 FYNNEI. This CDR3 has 14 residues. V was pared by 8 bases and J by 2 bases, with 14 bases between. The CDR3, as DNA: TGTGCCAGCCTGAGGGGGAGGGACACAGATACGCAGTATTTT. It is translated as CASLRGRDTDTQYF.

At least ten counts were recorded for this clonotype. The rearrangement uses TRBV4-3 and TRBJ1-6; D is undetermined. The CDR3 runs 15 residues. V lost 4 bases to trimming and J lost 0 bases, with 7 bases between them. Germline V gives CDR1 LGHNA, CDR2 YSLEER. CDR3 DNA sequence: TGCGCCAGCAGCCCGATTAGCTCCTATAATTCACCCCTCCACTTT. This translates into CASSPISSYNSPLHF.

The V and J genes are TRBV11-2 and TRBJ2-2, with TRBD1 matching over 7 bases. The germline V gene has CDR1 SGHAT and CDR2 FQNNGV. The CDR3 is made up of 16 amino acids. The J segment lost 5 bases and the V segment lost 4 bases, leaving 10 bases of the junction unmatched. CDR3 in DNA: TGTGCCAGCAGCTCAACCGGGACAGCACCGACCGGGGAGCTGTTTTTT. It translates to CASSSTGTAPTGELFF.

This chain connects TRBV7-3 to TRBJ2-2; D possibly matches TRBD1 or TRBD2 (5 bases each). Germline CDR1 and CDR2: SGHTA and FQGTGA. Trimming took off 5 bases at V and 1 base at J, with 14 bases between the two ends. This CDR3 spans 16 amino acids. Here the CDR3 DNA reads TGTGCCAGCAGCGCCCCGGGGCTCCAGAACACCGGGGAGCTGTTTTTT. Translated: CASSAPGLQNTGELFF. Drawing the rest from reference TRBV7-3 and TRBJ2-2, the complete variable domain is GAGVSQTPSNKVTEKGKYVELRCDPISGHTALYWYRQSLGQGPEFLIYFQGTGAADDSGLPNDRFFAVRPEGSVSTLKIQRTERGDSAVYLCASSAPGLQNTGELFFGEGSRLTVL.

This clonotype came up a few times. The rearrangement uses TRBV29-1 and TRBJ1-5; D gene uncertain. This CDR3 spans 15 amino acids. Trimming took off 4 bases at V and 2 bases at J, with 15 bases between the two ends. CDR1 and CDR2 from the germline V gene are SQVTM and ANQGSEA. CDR3 amino acids: CSVGDGVLGNQPQHF. DNA for the CDR3: TGCAGCGTTGGAGATGGGGTATTGGGCAATCAGCCCCAGCATTTT.

J is TRBJ2-5 and V is TRBV5-1; D not resolved. CDR3 length: 12 residues. Looked up from germline, CDR1 is SGHRS and CDR2 is YFSETQ. The ends were cut back, 3 bases at V and 0 bases at J, with 3 bases in the middle. The CDR3 protein is CASSWNQETQYF. DNA of the CDR3: TGCGCCAGCAGCTGGAACCAAGAGACCCAGTACTTC.